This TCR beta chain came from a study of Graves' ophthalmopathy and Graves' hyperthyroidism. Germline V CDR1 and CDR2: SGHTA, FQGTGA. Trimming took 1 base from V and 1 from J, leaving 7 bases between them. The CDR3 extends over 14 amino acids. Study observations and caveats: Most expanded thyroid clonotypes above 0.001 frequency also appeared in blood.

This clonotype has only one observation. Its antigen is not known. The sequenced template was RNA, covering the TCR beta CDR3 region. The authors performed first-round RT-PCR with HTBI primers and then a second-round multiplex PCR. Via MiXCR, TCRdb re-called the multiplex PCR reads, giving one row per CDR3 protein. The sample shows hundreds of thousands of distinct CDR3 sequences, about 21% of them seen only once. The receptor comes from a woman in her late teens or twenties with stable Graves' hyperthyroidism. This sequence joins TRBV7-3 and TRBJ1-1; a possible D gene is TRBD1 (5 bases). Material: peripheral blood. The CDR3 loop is CASSLKGENTEAFF. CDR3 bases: TGTGCCAGCAGCTTAAAAGGGGAGAACACTGAAGCTTTCTTT.